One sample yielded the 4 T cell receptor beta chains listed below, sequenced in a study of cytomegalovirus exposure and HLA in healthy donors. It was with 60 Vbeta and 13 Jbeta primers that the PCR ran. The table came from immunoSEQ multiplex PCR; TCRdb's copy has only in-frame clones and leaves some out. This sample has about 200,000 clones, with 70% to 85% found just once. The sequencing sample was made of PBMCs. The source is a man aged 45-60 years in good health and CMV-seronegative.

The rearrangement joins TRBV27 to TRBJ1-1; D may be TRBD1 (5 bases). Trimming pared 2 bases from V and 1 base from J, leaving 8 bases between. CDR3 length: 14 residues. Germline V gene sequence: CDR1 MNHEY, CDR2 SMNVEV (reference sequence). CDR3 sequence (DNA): TGTGCCAGCAGTTTAGCCGGGGGGAACACTGAAGCTTTCTTT. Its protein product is CASSLAGGNTEAFF.

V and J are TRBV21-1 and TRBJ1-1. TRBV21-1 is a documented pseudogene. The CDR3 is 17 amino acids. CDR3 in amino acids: CASSKAPGGLMNTEAFF. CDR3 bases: TGTGCCAGCAGCAAAGCGCCCGGGGGTCTCATGAACACTGAAGCTTTCTTT.

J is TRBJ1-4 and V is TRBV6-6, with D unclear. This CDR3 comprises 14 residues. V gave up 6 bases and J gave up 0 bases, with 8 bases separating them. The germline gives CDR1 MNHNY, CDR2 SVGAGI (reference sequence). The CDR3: CASRNSATNEKLFF. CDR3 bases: TGTGCCAGCAGAAATAGTGCAACTAATGAAAAACTGTTTTTT.

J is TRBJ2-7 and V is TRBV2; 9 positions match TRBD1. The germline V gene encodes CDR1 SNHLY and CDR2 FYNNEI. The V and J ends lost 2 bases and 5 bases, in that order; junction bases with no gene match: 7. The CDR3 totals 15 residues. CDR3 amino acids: CASSESPDRGDEQYF. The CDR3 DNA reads TGTGCCAGCAGTGAAAGTCCAGACAGGGGGGACGAGCAGTACTTC.